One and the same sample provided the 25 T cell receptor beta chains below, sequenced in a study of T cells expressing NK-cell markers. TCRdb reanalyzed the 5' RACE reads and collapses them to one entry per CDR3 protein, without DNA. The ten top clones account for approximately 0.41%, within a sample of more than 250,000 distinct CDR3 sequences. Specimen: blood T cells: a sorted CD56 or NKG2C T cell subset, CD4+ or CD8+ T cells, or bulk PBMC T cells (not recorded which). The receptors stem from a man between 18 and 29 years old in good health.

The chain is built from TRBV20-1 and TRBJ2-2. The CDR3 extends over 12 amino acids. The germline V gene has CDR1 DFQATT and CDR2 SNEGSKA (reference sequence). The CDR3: CSRTDATGELFF.

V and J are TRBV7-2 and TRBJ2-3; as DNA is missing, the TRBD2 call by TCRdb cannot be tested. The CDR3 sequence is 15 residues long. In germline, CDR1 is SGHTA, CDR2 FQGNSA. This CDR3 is CASSLAGGRSDTQYF.

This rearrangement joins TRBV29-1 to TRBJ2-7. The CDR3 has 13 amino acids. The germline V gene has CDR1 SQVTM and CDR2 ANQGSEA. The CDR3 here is CSVERGPLYEQYF.

The CDR3 protein is CASSLIFSGRAYEQYF. The chain joins TRBV7-2 to TRBJ2-7; no DNA is available, so the TRBD2 call from TCRdb remains unchecked. This CDR3 is built from 16 residues. From germline, CDR1 is SGHTA and CDR2 FQGNSA.

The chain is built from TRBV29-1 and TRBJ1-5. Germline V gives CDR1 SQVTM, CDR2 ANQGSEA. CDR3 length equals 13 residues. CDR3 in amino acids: CSVAGSSNQPQHF.

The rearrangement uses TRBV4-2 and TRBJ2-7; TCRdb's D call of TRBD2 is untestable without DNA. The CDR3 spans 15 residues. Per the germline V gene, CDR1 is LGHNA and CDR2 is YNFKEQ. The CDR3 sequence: CASSQEGPTSGEQYF.

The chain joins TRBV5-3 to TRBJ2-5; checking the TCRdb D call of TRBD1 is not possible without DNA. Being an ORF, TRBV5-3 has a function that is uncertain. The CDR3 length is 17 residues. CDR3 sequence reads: CARSRNRGRIKKETQYF.

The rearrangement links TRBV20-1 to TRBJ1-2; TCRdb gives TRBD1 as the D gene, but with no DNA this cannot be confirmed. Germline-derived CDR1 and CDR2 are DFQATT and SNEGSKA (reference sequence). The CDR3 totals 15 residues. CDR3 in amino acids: CSAQPRAGRDYGYTF.

CDR3 amino acids: CASIQKETQYF. The chain couples TRBV23-1 to TRBJ2-5. TRBV23-1 is labeled an ORF, and its function is uncertain. This CDR3 comprises 11 residues.

Here the CDR3 reads CSAAGQLAKNIQYF. The chain combines TRBV20-1 with TRBJ2-4; TCRdb selects TRBD1, and the lack of DNA leaves this call unchecked. Looked up from germline, CDR1 is DFQATT and CDR2 is SNEGSKA (reference sequence). CDR3 length: 14 residues.

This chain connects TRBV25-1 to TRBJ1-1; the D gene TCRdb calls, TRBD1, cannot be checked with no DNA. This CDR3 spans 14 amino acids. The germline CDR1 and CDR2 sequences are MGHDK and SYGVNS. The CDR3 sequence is CASSDPGLRGGAFF. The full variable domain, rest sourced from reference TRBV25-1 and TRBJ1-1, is EADIYQTPRYLVIGTGKKITLECSQTMGHDKMYWYQQDPGMELHLIHYSYGVNSTEKGDLSSESTVSRIRTEHFPLTLESARPSHTSQYLCASSDPGLRGGAFFGQGTRLTVV.

CDR3: CSVLDSGRAINEQFF. The J gene is TRBJ2-1, the V gene TRBV29-1; checking the TCRdb D call of TRBD2 is not possible without DNA. CDR3 length: 15 residues. CDR1 and CDR2 (germline): SQVTM, ANQGSEA.

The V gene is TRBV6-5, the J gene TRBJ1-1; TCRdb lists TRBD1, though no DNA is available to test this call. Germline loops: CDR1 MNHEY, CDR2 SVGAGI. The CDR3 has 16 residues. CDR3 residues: CASSYGTGGRSTEAFF.

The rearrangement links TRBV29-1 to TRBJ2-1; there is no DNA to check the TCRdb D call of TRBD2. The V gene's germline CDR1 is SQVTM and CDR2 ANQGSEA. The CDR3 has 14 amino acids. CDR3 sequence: CSAETSGGYNEQFF.

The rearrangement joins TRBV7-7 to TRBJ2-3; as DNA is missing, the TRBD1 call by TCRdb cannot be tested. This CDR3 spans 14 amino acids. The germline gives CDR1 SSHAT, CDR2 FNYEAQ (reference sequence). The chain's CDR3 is CASSTGQITDTQYF.

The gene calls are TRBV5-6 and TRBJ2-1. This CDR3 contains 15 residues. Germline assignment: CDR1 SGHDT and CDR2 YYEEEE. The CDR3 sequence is CASSLDSRTYNEQFF.

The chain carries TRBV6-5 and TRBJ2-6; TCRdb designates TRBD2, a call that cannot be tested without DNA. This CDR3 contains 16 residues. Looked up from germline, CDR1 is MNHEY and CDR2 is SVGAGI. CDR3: CASSYGAGAGANVLTF.

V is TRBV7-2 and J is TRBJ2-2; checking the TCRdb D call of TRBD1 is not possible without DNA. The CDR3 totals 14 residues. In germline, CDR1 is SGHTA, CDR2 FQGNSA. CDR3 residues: CASSPTPGTGELFF.

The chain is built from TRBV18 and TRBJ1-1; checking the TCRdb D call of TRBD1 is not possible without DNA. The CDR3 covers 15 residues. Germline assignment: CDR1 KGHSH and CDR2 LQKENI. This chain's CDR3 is CASSPPGRQDPKAFF.

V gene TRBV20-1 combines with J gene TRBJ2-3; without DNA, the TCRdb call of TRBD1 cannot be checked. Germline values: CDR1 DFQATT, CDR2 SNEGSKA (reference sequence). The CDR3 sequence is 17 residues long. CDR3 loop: CSAPPREYTLSTDTQYF.

The CDR3 sequence is CAFTGQAGETQYF. The chain couples TRBV30 to TRBJ2-5; no DNA is available, so the TRBD1 call from TCRdb remains unchecked. CDR1 is GTSNPN and CDR2 is SVGIG in the germline V gene (reference sequence). The CDR3 is 13 amino acids.

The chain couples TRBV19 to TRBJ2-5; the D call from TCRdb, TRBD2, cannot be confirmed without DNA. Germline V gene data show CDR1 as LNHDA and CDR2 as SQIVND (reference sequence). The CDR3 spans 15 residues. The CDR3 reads CASSRGLGSGETQYF.

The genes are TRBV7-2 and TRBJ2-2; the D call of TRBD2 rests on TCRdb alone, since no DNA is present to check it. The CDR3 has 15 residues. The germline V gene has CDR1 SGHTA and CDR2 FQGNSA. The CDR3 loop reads CASSLAAPSSGELFF.

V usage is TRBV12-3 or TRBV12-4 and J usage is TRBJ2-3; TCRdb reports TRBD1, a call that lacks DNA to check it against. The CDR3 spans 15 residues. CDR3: CASIRTGPSTDTQYF.

CDR3 residues: CASSPGLAGSGPFF. The rearrangement joins TRBV5-1 to TRBJ2-1; TCRdb's D gene call, TRBD2, goes unchecked for lack of DNA. This CDR3 has 14 amino acids. Germline assignment: CDR1 SGHRS and CDR2 YFSETQ.